The present T cell receptor (beta chain) was sequenced within a study of monozygotic twins with inflammatory bowel disease. Study-level points and caveats: Lower sharing of clonotypes with other individuals was seen in IBD patients than in healthy twins. This was most marked in patients showing signs of disease activity. The inverse Simpson measure of TCRbeta diversity was lower in IBD patients than in healthy co-twins. The authors found no support for a single strong IBD-associated signal or clonotype.

Comments on this clonotype: Its antigen is not identified.

TCRdb re-called the 5' RACE reads; every CDR3 protein appears as one record, without DNA. The sample data list roughly 300,000 distinct CDR3 sequences. The length of the CDR3 is 12 residues. Germline CDR1 reads ENHRY; CDR2 reads SYGVKD. This receptor was identified in a human donor with ulcerative colitis or Crohn's disease, or a healthy co-twin of an affected twin (not recorded which). This rearrangement joins TRBV10-3 to TRBJ2-7. The sequenced sample consisted of blood. CDR3 sequence: CAISESNYEQYF.